The TCR beta chain under discussion was sequenced for a study of Tregs in tolerant kidney transplant recipients. Study results and limitations: Validation in larger populations is needed because few patients were studied.

Repertoires were generated with immunoSEQ multiplex PCR, while TCRdb's copy carries only in-frame clones and drops some. The data show tens of thousands of clones, with more than 95% seen just once and 0.34% held by the top ten. A word on this clone: The antigen is not known.

The sample here was Tregs from blood, taken before the transplant. This sequence originates from a human donor who received a combined kidney and bone marrow transplant.

The CDR3 sequence: CASSSLAGQETQYF. In DNA form, the CDR3 reads TGTGCCAGTAGTAGTCTAGCGGGCCAAGAGACCCAGTACTTC. The rearrangement uses TRBV19 and TRBJ2-5; 8 bases map to TRBD2. Per the germline V gene, CDR1 is LNHDA and CDR2 is SQIVND (reference sequence). This CDR3 has 14 amino acids. V shed 4 bases, J shed 1 base, and the junction held 2 bases outside the gene matches. Together with reference TRBV19 and TRBJ2-5, the CDR3 gives the full variable domain: DGGITQSPKYLFRKEGQNVTLSCEQNLNHDAMYWYRQDPGQGLRLIYYSQIVNDFQKGDIAEGYSVSREKKESFPLTVTSAQKNPTAFYLCASSSLAGQETQYFGPGTRLLVL.